The 17 T cell receptor beta chains below come from one sample, sequenced in a study of T cell responses to AZD1222 COVID-19 vaccine. Sequencing was performed with immunoSEQ multiplex PCR; in TCRdb, only in-frame clones are kept and a portion is missing. The sample has 70,000 to 95,000 clones; roughly 91% are singletons. The input for sequencing was peripheral blood, taken 28 days after the second AZD1222 dose. Receptor source: an adult who received the AZD1222 COVID-19 vaccine.

V is TRBV6-5 and J is TRBJ1-1; D not resolved. Germline V gene sequence: CDR1 MNHEY, CDR2 SVGAGI. Trimming took 4 bases from V and 4 from J, leaving 10 bases between them. The CDR3 runs 13 residues. The CDR3 DNA reads TGTGCCAGCAGTTCTCAACTCTCCACTGAAGCTTTCTTT. Translated: CASSSQLSTEAFF.

The rearrangement uses TRBV7-2 and TRBJ2-3, with 10 positions matching TRBD2. Unmatched junction bases numbered 8, after V lost 5 bases and J lost 3 bases. CDR3 length: 16 residues. Germline V gene lookup returns CDR1 SGHTA and CDR2 FQGNSA. CDR3 protein: CASSVGNSGGTDTQYF. As DNA, the CDR3 is TGTGCCAGCAGCGTAGGGAATAGCGGGGGGACAGATACGCAGTATTTT.

V gene TRBV5-8 combines with J gene TRBJ1-4; D might be TRBD1 (5 bases). The CDR3 loop spans 15 amino acids. Germline V gene data show CDR1 as SGHTS and CDR2 as YDEGEE. The V end was cut by 5 bases, the J end by 3 bases, with 14 bases between. The CDR3 nucleotides are TGTGCCAGCAGACCTAGGGTGGGGGCTAATGAAAAACTGTTTTTT. This sequence encodes CASRPRVGANEKLFF.

The gene calls are TRBV5-4 and TRBJ2-5, with D possibly TRBD1 on 6 matching bases. Germline CDR1 reads SGHNT; CDR2 reads YYREEE (reference sequence). The CDR3 loop spans 13 amino acids. Trimming took off 2 bases at V and 3 bases at J, with 8 bases between the two ends. The CDR3 bases are TGTGCCAGCAGCTTTGGACAGAAAGAGACCCAGTACTTC. This gives the protein CASSFGQKETQYF.

The chain employs TRBV6-5 and TRBJ1-3; no reliable D call. The CDR3 loop spans 13 amino acids. The germline V gene encodes CDR1 MNHEY and CDR2 SVGAGI. V lost 7 bases, J lost 2 bases, and 9 bases lay in between. The CDR3 here is CASTSHTGNTIYF. The CDR3 region has the DNA TGTGCCAGCACCTCCCACACTGGAAACACCATATATTTT.

This clone was seen a single time. The genes are TRBV19 and TRBJ2-6; no clear D gene. Germline loops: CDR1 LNHDA, CDR2 SQIVND (reference sequence). The V gene lost 5 bases and the J gene lost 3 bases, with 8 bases spanning the gap. CDR3 size: 14 residues. The CDR3 region has the DNA TGTGCCAGTAGTTCGTCATTTGGGGCCAACGTCCTGACTTTC. It yields the protein CASSSSFGANVLTF.

The V gene is TRBV2, the J gene TRBJ1-2; maybe TRBD1 (5 bases). The V gene's germline CDR1 is SNHLY and CDR2 FYNNEI. V was pared by 7 bases and J by 1 base, with 16 bases between. The CDR3 has 15 residues. The CDR3 here is CASTWGGRGNYGYTF. CDR3 sequence (DNA): TGTGCCAGCACTTGGGGGGGACGGGGTAACTATGGCTACACCTTC.

The gene calls are TRBV24-1 and TRBJ1-4, with D possibly matching TRBD1 (5 bases). The V gene's germline CDR1 is KGHDR and CDR2 SFDVKD. Trimming pared 8 bases from V and 7 bases from J, leaving 16 bases between. The CDR3 covers 14 residues. The CDR3 sequence is CATMNCGGVEKLFF. CDR3 sequence (DNA): TGTGCCACCATGAACTGTGGGGGGGTTGAAAAACTGTTTTTT.

This chain connects TRBV24-1 to TRBJ2-2; TRBD2 matches at 7 bases. This CDR3 has 18 amino acids. V shed 5 bases and J 0 bases; nucleotides not matched to a gene: 11. The V gene's germline CDR1 is KGHDR and CDR2 SFDVKD. The CDR3 DNA reads TGTGCCACCAGTGCCAAACTCCTTGGGGGGGCGAACACCGGGGAGCTGTTTTTT. It specifies CATSAKLLGGANTGELFF.

V usage is TRBV4-2 and J usage is TRBJ1-4, with a weak D call TRBD1 (5 bases). Germline V CDR1 and CDR2: LGHNA, YNFKEQ. V dropped 2 bases and J dropped 7 bases, with 17 bases sitting between them. The CDR3 spans 16 residues. The CDR3 DNA sequence: TGTGCCAGCAGCCAATTCTGGGGACCTCTTGGTGAAAAACTGTTTTTT. Amino acid sequence: CASSQFWGPLGEKLFF.

V usage is TRBV11-2 and J usage is TRBJ2-1; weak D call: TRBD1 (6 bases). The V gene's germline CDR1 is SGHAT and CDR2 FQNNGV. The CDR3 runs to 13 residues. With 5 bases removed from V and 7 bases from J, the gap between germline ends came to 12 bases. The CDR3, as DNA: TGTGCCAGCAGCATAGGGACAAGTAATGAGCAGTTCTTC. As protein: CASSIGTSNEQFF.

The chain links TRBV4-2 to TRBJ1-4; possible D gene TRBD1, 5 bases. Germline V gene lookup returns CDR1 LGHNA and CDR2 YNFKEQ. The ends were cut back, 0 bases at V and 6 bases at J, with 17 bases in the middle. The CDR3 consists of 17 residues. The CDR3 coding sequence is TGTGCCAGCAGCCAAGATGGAGCCGGGACTGGGGATGAAAAACTGTTTTTT. This translates into CASSQDGAGTGDEKLFF.

The chain employs TRBV4-1 and TRBJ2-3; 7 nucleotides agree with TRBD1. CDR3 length: 13 amino acids. Trimming cost V 3 bases and J 3 bases; bases outside gene matches: 0. CDR1 is MGHRA, CDR2 YSYEKL, per germline. CDR3 protein: CASSQTGTDTQYF. The CDR3 nucleotides read TGCGCCAGCAGCCAGACAGGGACAGATACGCAGTATTTT.

The chain is built from TRBV5-6 and TRBJ1-1, with D unclear. The CDR3 runs 13 residues. Germline values: CDR1 SGHDT, CDR2 YYEEEE. V was pared by 1 base and J by 0 bases, with 4 bases between. The CDR3, as DNA: TGTGCCAGCAGCTTGCAGATGAACACTGAAGCTTTCTTT. Protein sequence: CASSLQMNTEAFF.

This clone was recorded only once. V usage is TRBV4-2 and J usage is TRBJ2-5; perhaps TRBD2 as D (5 bases). Trimming left V 0 bases short and J 1 base short, with 9 bases between. CDR1 and CDR2 (germline): LGHNA, YNFKEQ. The CDR3 is 15 amino acids. The CDR3 DNA sequence: TGTGCCAGCAGCCAAGATTTGCGGGTCCAAGAGACCCAGTACTTC. Its translation is CASSQDLRVQETQYF.

The chain carries TRBV7-9 and TRBJ2-1; the D is unclear. CDR3 length equals 15 residues. The germline V and J ends were trimmed by 4 bases and 0 bases, with 10 bases remaining between them. The germline V gene has CDR1 SEHNR and CDR2 FQNEAQ (reference sequence). CDR3 protein: CASSSGRSSYNEQFF. The CDR3 nucleotides are TGTGCCAGCAGCTCCGGCAGGAGCTCCTACAATGAGCAGTTCTTC. Complete variable domain (other parts from reference TRBV7-9 and TRBJ2-1): DTGVSQNPRHKITKRGQNVTFRCDPISEHNRLYWYRQTLGQGPEFLTYFQNEAQLEKSRLLSDRFSAERPKGSFSTLEIQRTEQGDSAMYLCASSSGRSSYNEQFFGPGTRLTVL.

This chain uses TRBV12-5 with TRBJ1-5; D remains unclear. The germline V gene has CDR1 LGHNT and CDR2 FRNRAP. The germline V and J ends were trimmed by 2 bases and 4 bases, with 6 bases remaining between them. The CDR3 consists of 13 residues. The CDR3 loop reads CASGLSQNQPQHF. The CDR3 DNA reads as TGTGCTAGTGGTTTGTCCCAAAATCAGCCCCAGCATTTT.